The 21 T cell receptor beta chains below come from one sample, sequenced in a study of T cell responses to AZD1222 COVID-19 vaccine. The table came from immunoSEQ multiplex PCR; TCRdb's copy has only in-frame clones and leaves some out. The table includes 150,000 to 200,000 clones, 85% to 90% detected once. Sequenced material: peripheral blood, taken on day 0 of AZD1222 vaccination. These receptors all stem from an adult in good health.

The chain joins TRBV7-2 to TRBJ1-1, with D hard to call. The V and J ends lost 5 bases and 1 base respectively, with 11 bases between them. This CDR3 has 14 residues. The germline CDR1 and CDR2 sequences are SGHTA and FQGNSA. For the CDR3, the DNA is TGTGCCAGCAGCCAAACCGCTCGGAACACTGAAGCTTTCTTT. It specifies CASSQTARNTEAFF.

This clone was recorded once. This sequence joins TRBV7-8 and TRBJ2-2; D perhaps matches TRBD2 (7 bases). V lost 5 bases to trimming and J lost 4 bases, with 17 bases between them. CDR1 and CDR2 (germline): SGHVS, FQNEAQ. The CDR3 runs 16 residues. The CDR3 DNA follows: TGTGCCAGCAGCCGAGTCAGGGGCGGGGGCACCGGGGAGCTGTTTTTT. This translates into CASSRVRGGGTGELFF.

This clone was recorded only once. The chain has TRBV2 and TRBJ1-1; 9 bases are a match to TRBD1. The junction had 4 bases not matched to a gene; V was cut back by 4 bases and J by 1 base. Germline-derived CDR1 and CDR2 are SNHLY and FYNNEI. CDR3 length: 15 amino acids. CDR3 sequence (DNA): TGTGCCAGCAGTGCCACGGGACAGGGGAACACTGAAGCTTTCTTT. It translates to CASSATGQGNTEAFF.

This chain links TRBV6-6 with TRBJ2-5, with a weak D call TRBD2 (7 bases). The CDR3 is 14 residues long. The V gene lost 2 bases and the J gene lost 5 bases, with 12 bases spanning the gap. The V gene's germline CDR1 is MNHNY and CDR2 SVGAGI (reference sequence). Here the CDR3 reads CASSYHREGETQYF. The CDR3 DNA follows: TGTGCCAGCAGTTACCACAGGGAGGGGGAGACCCAGTACTTC.

V is TRBV28 and J is TRBJ1-5; D is possibly TRBD1 (5 bases). Trimming left V 7 bases short and J 6 bases short, with 13 bases between. The CDR3 contains 13 residues. In germline, CDR1 is MDHEN, CDR2 SYDVKM. The CDR3 sequence is CASKHQGPQPQHF. The CDR3 nucleotides read TGTGCCAGCAAACATCAGGGACCTCAGCCCCAGCATTTT.

The chain links TRBV6-5 to TRBJ1-1; 7 bases are a match to TRBD1. Germline V CDR1 and CDR2: MNHEY, SVGAGI. The CDR3 has 13 residues. Trimming cost V 11 bases and J 0 bases; bases outside gene matches: 6. CDR3 sequence: CASTGPMNTEAFF. The CDR3 bases are TGTGCCTCGACAGGGCCCATGAACACTGAAGCTTTCTTT.

The V gene is TRBV20-1, the J gene TRBJ2-1; tentative D call: TRBD2 (6 bases). V was trimmed by 3 bases and J by 8 bases, leaving 17 bases between them. CDR3 size: 14 residues. Germline V gene lookup returns CDR1 DFQATT and CDR2 SNEGSKA (reference sequence). The CDR3 here is CSASFLGGDDEQFF. DNA for the CDR3: TGCAGTGCTAGTTTTTTAGGAGGGGACGATGAGCAGTTCTTC.

V usage is TRBV27 and J usage is TRBJ1-2, with D unclear. The CDR3 consists of 14 residues. V was trimmed by 5 bases and J by 5 bases, leaving 15 bases between them. Germline V gene data show CDR1 as MNHEY and CDR2 as SMNVEV (reference sequence). CDR3: CASSPEWQRYGYTF. CDR3 in DNA: TGTGCCAGCAGTCCAGAGTGGCAGCGATATGGCTACACCTTC.

CDR3 DNA sequence: TGTGCCAGCAGTTTATTTGCTGGGGCAGGGCATCAAGAGACCCAGTACTTC. Protein: CASSLFAGAGHQETQYF. The chain carries TRBV27 and TRBJ2-5; possibly TRBD1 for D (5 bases). V was shortened by 1 base and J by 2 bases, with 17 bases between the two germline ends. Germline V CDR1 and CDR2: MNHEY, SMNVEV (reference sequence). This CDR3 region has 17 residues.

This chain connects TRBV28 to TRBJ1-5, with 8 bases aligning to TRBD1. This CDR3 is 14 amino acids long. The ends lost 6 bases at V and 7 bases at J; junction bases unmatched: 8. Germline V gene sequence: CDR1 MDHEN, CDR2 SYDVKM. The CDR3 DNA reads TGTGCCAGCAGGGGTACAGGGGGATGGCAGCCCCAGCATTTT. Its translation is CASRGTGGWQPQHF.

V gene TRBV7-9 combines with J gene TRBJ2-7, with D perhaps matching TRBD1 (5 bases). Trimming left V 6 bases short and J 7 bases short, with 19 bases between. Germline V CDR1 and CDR2: SEHNR, FQNEAQ (reference sequence). The CDR3 runs 14 residues. As DNA, the CDR3 is TGTGCCAGCAGTGCCAGCATGGGGCTCTTAGAGCAGTACGTC. Its translation is CASSASMGLLEQYV.

This chain connects TRBV19 to TRBJ1-5, with 8 nucleotides matching TRBD1. The germline V gene has CDR1 LNHDA and CDR2 SQIVND (reference sequence). V lost 5 bases, J lost 5 bases, and 11 bases stayed unmatched. The CDR3 covers 16 residues. DNA of the CDR3: TGTGCCAGTAGTCTACGTCGGACAGGGCCTTATCAGCCCCAGCATTTT. It encodes CASSLRRTGPYQPQHF.

The rearrangement joins TRBV10-3 to TRBJ1-4, with D unresolved. The length of the CDR3 is 13 residues. Deletions cut 1 base from V and 7 bases from J, with 7 bases between. The germline V gene has CDR1 ENHRY and CDR2 SYGVKD. This CDR3 is CAISEYGIEKLFF. In DNA, the CDR3 is TGTGCCATCAGTGAGTATGGGATTGAAAAACTGTTTTTT.

This clone showed up just once. The chain links TRBV7-3 to TRBJ2-5, with 7 bases that match TRBD2. CDR3 size: 15 residues. From germline, CDR1 is SGHTA and CDR2 FQGTGA. Unmatched junction bases numbered 11, after V lost 5 bases and J lost 5 bases. Here the CDR3 reads CASSLGLGPGETQYF. The CDR3 nucleotides are TGTGCCAGCAGCCTTGGACTAGGCCCAGGGGAGACCCAGTACTTC.

CDR3 bases: TGTGCCAGCAGCTTGGTGTCTGGCACCGGGGAGCTGTTTTTT. Translating gives CASSLVSGTGELFF. V and J are TRBV5-6 and TRBJ2-2; D gene uncertain. The CDR3 length is 14 residues. Trimming pared 0 bases from V and 4 bases from J, leaving 7 bases between. CDR1 and CDR2 from the germline V gene are SGHDT and YYEEEE.

The chain uses TRBV28 and TRBJ2-1, with 8 bases lining up with TRBD1. The J segment lost 3 bases and the V segment lost 5 bases, leaving 12 bases of the junction unmatched. CDR3 size: 17 residues. Germline V gene lookup returns CDR1 MDHEN and CDR2 SYDVKM. The CDR3 spells CASSPRRTGSFYNEQFF. CDR3 coding DNA: TGTGCCAGCAGTCCGCGTCGGACAGGGAGTTTCTACAATGAGCAGTTCTTC.

As for this clone: The junction and the germline gene differ at one end; a read error may be behind it. The chain combines TRBV11-3 with TRBJ2-5; 8 nucleotides match TRBD2. This CDR3 is 14 amino acids long. Germline CDR1 SGHNT, CDR2 YENEEA. The CDR3 sequence: CASPKAGGQEAQYF. CDR3 coding DNA: TGTGCCAGCCCCAAGGCGGGGGGCCAAGAGGCCCAGTACTTC.

The rearrangement links TRBV6-5 to TRBJ1-2; D possibly corresponds to TRBD1 (5 bases). Germline assignment: CDR1 MNHEY and CDR2 SVGAGI. Trimming shortened V by 8 bases and J by 1 base, and 11 bases separated the two germline ends. The CDR3 covers 13 residues. CDR3 DNA: TGTGCCAGCGGGCCAGGGAGTAACTATGGCTACACCTTC. Translated: CASGPGSNYGYTF.

The count of this clone is one. CDR3 protein: CASSPRTFEAFF. CDR3 nucleotide sequence: TGTGCCAGCAGCCCTCGAACTTTTGAAGCTTTCTTT. V usage is TRBV7-9 and J usage is TRBJ1-1; no definite D call. V lost 5 bases and J lost 7, with 11 bases in between. Germline CDR1 and CDR2: SEHNR and FQNEAQ (reference sequence). The CDR3 sequence is 12 residues long.

The chain links TRBV7-9 to TRBJ2-7; a weak D match, TRBD1 (6 bases). This CDR3 is built from 13 residues. Trimming cost V 3 bases and J 7 bases, with 13 bases left between them. The germline V gene has CDR1 SEHNR and CDR2 FQNEAQ (reference sequence). CDR3 sequence: CASSFLTGREQYF. The CDR3 DNA reads as TGTGCCAGCAGCTTTTTAACAGGGAGAGAGCAGTACTTC.

DNA for the CDR3: TGTGCCAGTAGTATGGGGACCGACTATGGCTACACCTTC. Encoded protein: CASSMGTDYGYTF. The chain uses TRBV19 and TRBJ1-2; D is possibly TRBD1 (5 bases). The CDR3 length is 13 residues. Between the trimmed V and J ends, which lost 3 bases and 3 bases, there was a span of 8 bases. CDR1 is LNHDA and CDR2 is SQIVND in the germline V gene (reference sequence).